The 12 T cell receptor beta chains listed next were all sequenced from one sample in a study of cytomegalovirus exposure and HLA in healthy donors. Both 60 Vbeta primers and 13 Jbeta primers went into the PCR. Only in-frame clones appear in the TCRdb table, and some are missing; sequencing was by immunoSEQ multiplex PCR. The sample has roughly 67,000 clones, around 80% seen once. Sequenced material: PBMCs. The receptors shown here come from a woman aged 25 to 39 in good health and CMV-seronegative.

This sequence joins TRBV11-2 and TRBJ1-1; the D gene is possibly TRBD1 (6 bases). Germline V gene data show CDR1 as SGHAT and CDR2 as FQNNGV. The CDR3 sequence is 14 residues long. Trimming stripped 1 base from V and 7 bases from J, with 13 bases between. This CDR3 is CASSLALGGLEAFF. In DNA form, the CDR3 reads TGTGCCAGCAGCTTAGCTTTGGGGGGGCTTGAAGCTTTCTTT.

V and J are TRBV6-5 and TRBJ2-3, with TRBD1 identical over 7 bases. J gave up 6 bases and V 6 bases, and 12 bases lay outside the gene matches. Germline-derived CDR1 and CDR2 are MNHEY and SVGAGI. The CDR3 has 15 residues. The CDR3 DNA is TGTGCCAGCAGGGCCATCTGGGACAGTTGGGATACGCAGTATTTT. Amino acids: CASRAIWDSWDTQYF.

A single count supports this clone. This sequence joins TRBV19 and TRBJ1-2; possible D gene TRBD1, 5 bases. The CDR3 is 15 amino acids. V was trimmed by 0 bases and J by 8 bases, leaving 16 bases between them. CDR1 is LNHDA, CDR2 SQIVND, per germline (reference sequence). CDR3 sequence reads: CASSIDSARAGGYTF. The CDR3 DNA reads as TGTGCCAGTAGTATAGATTCGGCCAGGGCAGGAGGCTACACCTTC.

The rearrangement links TRBV2 to TRBJ1-1; 8 bases align to TRBD1. Trimming removed 7 bases from V and 1 base from J; junction bases left unmatched: 5. The CDR3 runs 14 residues. Germline V gene data show CDR1 as SNHLY and CDR2 as FYNNEI. This CDR3 reads CASIPDRENTEAFF. For the CDR3, the DNA is TGTGCCAGCATTCCGGACAGGGAGAACACTGAAGCTTTCTTT.

The chain couples TRBV7-9 to TRBJ2-7; D ambiguous. Germline V lookup: CDR1 SEHNR, CDR2 FQNEAQ (reference sequence). V was shortened by 2 bases and J by 3 bases, with 5 bases between the two germline ends. The CDR3 runs 12 residues. The CDR3 loop reads CASSLYIYEQYF. CDR3 in DNA: TGTGCCAGCAGCTTATATATCTACGAGCAGTACTTC.

The chain has TRBV18 and TRBJ1-5; 9 nucleotides align to TRBD1. This CDR3 has 15 residues. The germline V gene encodes CDR1 KGHSH and CDR2 LQKENI. The trim removed 4 bases at V and 3 bases at J, leaving 4 bases unmatched. The CDR3 loop is CASSQRTGDNQPQHF. The DNA for the CDR3 is TGTGCCAGCTCACAACGGACAGGGGACAATCAGCCCCAGCATTTT.

This chain uses TRBV9 with TRBJ1-4, with a tentative D call TRBD1 (6 bases). The CDR3 extends over 14 amino acids. The germline V gene has CDR1 SGDLS and CDR2 YYNGEE. Trimming shortened V by 0 bases and J by 8 bases, and 11 bases separated the two germline ends. Here the CDR3 reads CASSVATGNEKLFF. In nucleotides, the CDR3 is TGTGCCAGCAGCGTAGCTACAGGGAACGAAAAACTGTTTTTT.

J is TRBJ1-5 and V is TRBV2, with a weak D call TRBD1 (5 bases). Per the germline V gene, CDR1 is SNHLY and CDR2 is FYNNEI. The CDR3 covers 12 residues. Deletions cut 5 bases from V and 9 bases from J, with 11 bases between. CDR3 loop: CASSPQGSPQHF. CDR3 coding DNA: TGTGCCAGCAGTCCTCAGGGTTCGCCCCAGCATTTT.

With respect to this clone: Relative to the germline gene, one junction end is altered; a read error may explain this. The gene calls are TRBV5-5 and TRBJ2-4; D is possibly TRBD1 (6 bases). In germline, CDR1 is SGHKS, CDR2 YYEKEE (reference sequence). The CDR3 contains 18 residues. CDR3 nucleotides: TGTGCCAGCAGCTTGGGTGGGGGCGCGATGATGGCCAAAAACATTCAGCACTTC. Protein product: CASSLGGGAMMAKNIQHF.

Here the CDR3 DNA reads TGTGCCATCAGTGACTTCGACGAGCAGTACTTC. Translation: CAISDFDEQYF. This chain uses TRBV10-3 with TRBJ2-7; D gene unclear. The CDR3 is 11 amino acids. Germline V gene lookup returns CDR1 ENHRY and CDR2 SYGVKD. Trimming stripped 3 bases from V and 5 bases from J, with 5 bases between.

The chain carries TRBV10-3 and TRBJ2-5, with 9 bases that match TRBD2. Losses at the gene ends were 2 bases for V and 4 bases for J; bases not matched to a gene: 5. Germline CDR1 and CDR2: ENHRY and SYGVKD. The length of the CDR3 is 15 residues. DNA of the CDR3: TGTGCCATCAGTGAGGGCGGGGGGGCCACAGAGACCCAGTACTTC. This sequence encodes CAISEGGGATETQYF.

V is TRBV5-1 and J is TRBJ2-1; D may be TRBD2 (5 bases). The CDR3 is 16 amino acids. Germline V lookup: CDR1 SGHRS, CDR2 YFSETQ. Trimming cost V 0 bases and J 1 base, with 11 bases left between them. CDR3 nucleotide sequence: TGCGCCAGCAGCTTGGTGGGGAGTACTTCCTACAATGAGCAGTTCTTC. Its protein product is CASSLVGSTSYNEQFF.